The entry below gives a single T cell receptor beta chain sequence along with its context. The table came from immunoSEQ multiplex PCR; TCRdb's copy has only in-frame clones and leaves some out. The data show roughly 100,000 clones, around 88% seen once. The source of the sample is a study of blood T cell repertoires in COVID-19. CDR1 and CDR2 (germline): WSHSY, SAAADI. V was pared by 6 bases and J by 6 bases, with 5 bases of the junction left unmatched. The CDR3 consists of 14 residues. The TCR comes from a human donor in a cohort sampled during active COVID-19. The chain carries TRBV10-2 and TRBJ1-4, with 9 bases aligning to TRBD1. The sequencing input was peripheral blood. CDR3 nucleotides: TGCGCCAGCAGCCTACAGGGGGCGGATGAAAAACTGTTTTTT. Its translation is CASSLQGADEKLFF.